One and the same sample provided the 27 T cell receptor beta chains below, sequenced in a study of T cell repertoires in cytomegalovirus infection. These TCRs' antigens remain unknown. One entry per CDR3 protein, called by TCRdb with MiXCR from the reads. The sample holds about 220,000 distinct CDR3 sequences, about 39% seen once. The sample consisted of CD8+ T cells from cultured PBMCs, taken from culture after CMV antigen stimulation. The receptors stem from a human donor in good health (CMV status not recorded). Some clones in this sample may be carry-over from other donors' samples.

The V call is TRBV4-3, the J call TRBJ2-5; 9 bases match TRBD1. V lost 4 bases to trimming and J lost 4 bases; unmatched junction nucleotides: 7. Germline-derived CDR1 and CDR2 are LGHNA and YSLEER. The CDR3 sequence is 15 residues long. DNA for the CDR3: TGCGCCAGCAGCCCGGGACAGGGCTGGGCAGAGACCCAGTACTTC. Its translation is CASSPGQGWAETQYF.

DNA of the CDR3: TGCAGTGCTAGAGACGACACCGCTACCTACGAGCAGTACTTC. It is translated as CSARDDTATYEQYF. The chain couples TRBV20-1 to TRBJ2-7; D uncertain. The CDR3 consists of 14 residues. Germline CDR1 and CDR2: DFQATT and SNEGSKA (reference sequence). V was clipped by 0 bases and J by 2 bases, with 11 bases between them.

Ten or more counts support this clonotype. CDR3 sequence (DNA): TGTGCCAGCAGCCTGACAGGGCGGTTCTGGAAGCAGTACTTC. This encodes CASSLTGRFWKQYF. V gene TRBV12-3 or TRBV12-4 combines with J gene TRBJ2-7; TRBD1 matches 7 bases. V lost 6 bases, J lost 8 bases, and 13 bases stayed unmatched. This CDR3 region has 14 residues.

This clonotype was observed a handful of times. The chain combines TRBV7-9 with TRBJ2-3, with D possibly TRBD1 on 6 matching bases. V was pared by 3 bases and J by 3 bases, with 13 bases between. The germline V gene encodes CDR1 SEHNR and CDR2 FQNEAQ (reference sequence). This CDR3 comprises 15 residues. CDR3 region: CASSFLAGETDTQYF. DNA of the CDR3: TGTGCCAGCAGCTTTTTGGCAGGGGAAACAGATACGCAGTATTTT.

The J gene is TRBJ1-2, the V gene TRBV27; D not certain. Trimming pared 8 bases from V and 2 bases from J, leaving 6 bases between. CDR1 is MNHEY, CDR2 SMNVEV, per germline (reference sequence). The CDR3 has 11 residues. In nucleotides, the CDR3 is TGTGCCAGCTCTGGGAACTATGGCTACACCTTC. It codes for CASSGNYGYTF.

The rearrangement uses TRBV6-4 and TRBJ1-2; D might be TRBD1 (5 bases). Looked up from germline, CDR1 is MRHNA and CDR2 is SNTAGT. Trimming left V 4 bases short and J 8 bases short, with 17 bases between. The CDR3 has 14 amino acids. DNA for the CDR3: TGTGCCAGCAGTGGAGGGACGGGCGCCGGGGGCTACACCTTC. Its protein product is CASSGGTGAGGYTF.

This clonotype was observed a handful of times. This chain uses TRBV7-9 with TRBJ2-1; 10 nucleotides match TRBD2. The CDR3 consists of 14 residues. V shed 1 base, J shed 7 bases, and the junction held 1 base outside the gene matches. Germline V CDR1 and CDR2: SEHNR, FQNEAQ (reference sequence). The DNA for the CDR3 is TGTGCCAGCAGCTTAGTAGCGGGAGGAAATGAGCAGTTCTTC. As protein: CASSLVAGGNEQFF.

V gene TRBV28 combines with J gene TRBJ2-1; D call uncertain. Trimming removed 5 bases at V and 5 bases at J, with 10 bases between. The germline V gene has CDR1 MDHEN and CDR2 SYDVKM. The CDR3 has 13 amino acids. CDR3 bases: TGTGCCAGCAGTATGCCGGTGGACAATGAGCAGTTCTTC. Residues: CASSMPVDNEQFF.

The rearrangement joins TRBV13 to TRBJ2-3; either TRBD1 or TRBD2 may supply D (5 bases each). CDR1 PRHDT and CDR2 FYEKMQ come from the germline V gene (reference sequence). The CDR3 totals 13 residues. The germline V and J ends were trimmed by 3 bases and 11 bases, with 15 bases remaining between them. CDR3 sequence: CASSFSGTPMQYF. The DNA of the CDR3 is TGTGCCAGCAGCTTCTCCGGGACCCCGATGCAGTATTTT.

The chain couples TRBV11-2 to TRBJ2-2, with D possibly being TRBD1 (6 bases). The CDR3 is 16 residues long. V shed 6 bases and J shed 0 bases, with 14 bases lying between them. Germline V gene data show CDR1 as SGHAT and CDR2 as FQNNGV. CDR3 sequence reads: CASSLWGPANTGELFF. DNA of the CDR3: TGTGCCAGCAGTCTTTGGGGGCCCGCGAACACCGGGGAGCTGTTTTTT.

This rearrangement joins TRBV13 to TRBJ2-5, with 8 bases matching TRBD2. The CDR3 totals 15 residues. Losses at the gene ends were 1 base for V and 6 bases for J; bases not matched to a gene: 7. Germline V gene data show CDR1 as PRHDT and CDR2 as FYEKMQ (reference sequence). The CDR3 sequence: CASSLAGRAKKTQYF. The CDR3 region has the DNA TGTGCCAGCAGCTTAGCCGGGAGGGCGAAAAAGACCCAGTACTTC.

CDR3 amino acids: CATRPGKGSFSTDTQYF. The CDR3, as DNA: TGTGCCACCAGACCAGGGAAGGGGTCCTTTTCCACAGATACGCAGTATTTT. V usage is TRBV24-1 and J usage is TRBJ2-3; D perhaps matches TRBD1 (5 bases). This CDR3 region has 17 residues. Germline V gene lookup returns CDR1 KGHDR and CDR2 SFDVKD. V dropped 7 bases and J dropped 2 bases, with 21 bases sitting between them.

This CDR3 reads CASSLSGESEQYF. The CDR3 nucleotides are TGTGCCAGCAGTCTGTCGGGGGAATCCGAGCAGTACTTC. The genes are TRBV28 and TRBJ2-7; weak D call: TRBD2 (6 bases). The V gene lost 5 bases and the J gene lost 6 bases, with 14 bases spanning the gap. The germline V gene has CDR1 MDHEN and CDR2 SYDVKM. The CDR3 totals 13 residues.

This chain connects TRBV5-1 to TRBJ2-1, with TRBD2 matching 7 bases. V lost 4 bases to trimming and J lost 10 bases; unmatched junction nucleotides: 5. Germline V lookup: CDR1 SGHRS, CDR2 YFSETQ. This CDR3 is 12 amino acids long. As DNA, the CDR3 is TGCGCCAGCAGCCTCCGAGCGGGGGAGCAGTTCTTC. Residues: CASSLRAGEQFF.

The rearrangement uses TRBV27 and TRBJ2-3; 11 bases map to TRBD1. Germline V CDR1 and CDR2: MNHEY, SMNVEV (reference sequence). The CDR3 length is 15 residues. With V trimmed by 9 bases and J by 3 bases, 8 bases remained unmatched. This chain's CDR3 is CASRTGGAWTDTQYF. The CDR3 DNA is TGTGCCAGTCGGACAGGGGGCGCCTGGACAGATACGCAGTATTTT.

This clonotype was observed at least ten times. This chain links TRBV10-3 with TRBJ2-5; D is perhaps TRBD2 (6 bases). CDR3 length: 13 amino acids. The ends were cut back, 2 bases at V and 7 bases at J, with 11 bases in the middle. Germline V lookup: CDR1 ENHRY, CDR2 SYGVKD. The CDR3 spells CAISEPVGGTQYF. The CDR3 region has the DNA TGTGCCATCAGTGAGCCGGTGGGGGGGACCCAGTACTTC.

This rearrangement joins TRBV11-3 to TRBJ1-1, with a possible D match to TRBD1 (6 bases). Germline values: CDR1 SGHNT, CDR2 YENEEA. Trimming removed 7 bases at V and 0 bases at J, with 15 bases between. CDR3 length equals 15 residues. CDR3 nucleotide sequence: TGTGCCAGCACAGAGGGGGGGCTGGTGAACACTGAAGCTTTCTTT. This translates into CASTEGGLVNTEAFF. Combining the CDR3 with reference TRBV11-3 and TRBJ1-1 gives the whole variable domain EAGVVQSPRYKIIEKKQPVAFWCNPISGHNTLYWYLQNLGQGPELLIRYENEEAVDDSQLPKDRFSAERLKGVDSTLKIQPAELGDSAVYLCASTEGGLVNTEAFFGQGTRLTVV.

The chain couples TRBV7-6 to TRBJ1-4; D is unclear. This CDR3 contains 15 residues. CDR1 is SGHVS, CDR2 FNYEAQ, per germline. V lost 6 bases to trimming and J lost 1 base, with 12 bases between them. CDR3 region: CASRDGVGTNEKLFF. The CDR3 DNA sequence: TGTGCCAGCAGGGACGGAGTGGGAACTAATGAAAAACTGTTTTTT.

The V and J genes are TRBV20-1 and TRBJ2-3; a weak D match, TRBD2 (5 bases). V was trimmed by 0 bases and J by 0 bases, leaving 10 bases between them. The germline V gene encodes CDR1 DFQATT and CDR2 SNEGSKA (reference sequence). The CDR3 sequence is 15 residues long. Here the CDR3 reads CSARDDYTSTDTQYF. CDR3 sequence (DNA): TGCAGTGCTAGAGATGACTACACTAGCACAGATACGCAGTATTTT.

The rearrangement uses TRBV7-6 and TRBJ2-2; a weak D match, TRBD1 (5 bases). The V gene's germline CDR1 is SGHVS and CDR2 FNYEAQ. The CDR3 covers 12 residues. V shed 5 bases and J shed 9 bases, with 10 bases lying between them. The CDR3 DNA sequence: TGTGCCAGCAGCCCGCAGGGCAGGGAGCTGTTTTTT. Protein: CASSPQGRELFF.

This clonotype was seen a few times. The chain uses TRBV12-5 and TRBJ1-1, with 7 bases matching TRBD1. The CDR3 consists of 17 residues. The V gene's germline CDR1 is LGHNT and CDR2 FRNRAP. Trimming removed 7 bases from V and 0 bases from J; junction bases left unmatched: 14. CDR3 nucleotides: TGTGCTAGTGCCTTTCTTCCGGGACAGCTCATGAACACTGAAGCTTTCTTT. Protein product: CASAFLPGQLMNTEAFF.

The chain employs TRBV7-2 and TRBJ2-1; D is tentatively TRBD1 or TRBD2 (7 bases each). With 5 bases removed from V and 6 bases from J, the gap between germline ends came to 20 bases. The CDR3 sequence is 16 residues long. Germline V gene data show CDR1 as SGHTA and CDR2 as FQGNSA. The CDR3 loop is CASSPGGGGRPNEQFF. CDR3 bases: TGTGCCAGCAGCCCAGGGGGGGGTGGGAGACCCAATGAGCAGTTCTTC.

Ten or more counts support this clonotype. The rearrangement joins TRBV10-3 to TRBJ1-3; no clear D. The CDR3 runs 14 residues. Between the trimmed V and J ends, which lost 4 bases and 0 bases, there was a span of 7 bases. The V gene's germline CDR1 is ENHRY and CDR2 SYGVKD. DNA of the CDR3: TGTGCCATCAGTGGGAGTGCCTCTGGAAACACCATATATTTT. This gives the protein CAISGSASGNTIYF.

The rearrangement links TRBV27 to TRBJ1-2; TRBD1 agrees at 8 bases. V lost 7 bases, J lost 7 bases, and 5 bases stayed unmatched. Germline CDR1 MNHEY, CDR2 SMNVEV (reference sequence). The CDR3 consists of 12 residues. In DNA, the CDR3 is TGTGCCAGCACGTCAGGGGGCGGTGGCTACACCTTC. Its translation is CASTSGGGGYTF.

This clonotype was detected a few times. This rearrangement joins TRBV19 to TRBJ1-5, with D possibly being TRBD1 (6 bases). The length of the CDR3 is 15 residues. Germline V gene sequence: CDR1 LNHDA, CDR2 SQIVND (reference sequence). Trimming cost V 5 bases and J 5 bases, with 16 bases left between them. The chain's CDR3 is CASSARTATYQPQHF. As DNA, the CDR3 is TGTGCCAGTAGTGCGCGGACAGCTACCTATCAGCCCCAGCATTTT.

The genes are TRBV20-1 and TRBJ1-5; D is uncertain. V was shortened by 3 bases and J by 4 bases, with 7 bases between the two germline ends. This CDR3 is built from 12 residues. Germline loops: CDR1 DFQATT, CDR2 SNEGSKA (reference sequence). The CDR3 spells CSASFQNQPQHF. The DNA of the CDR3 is TGCAGTGCTAGTTTTCAGAATCAGCCCCAGCATTTT.

CDR3 protein: CASSDRAGTGGKNEQFF. CDR3 DNA: TGTGCCAGCAGTGACCGGGCCGGGACAGGGGGGAAGAATGAGCAGTTCTTC. The J gene is TRBJ2-1, the V gene TRBV25-1, with 11 bases aligning to TRBD1. This CDR3 is built from 17 residues. Germline CDR1 reads MGHDK; CDR2 reads SYGVNS. J gave up 7 bases and V 3 bases, and 11 bases lay outside the gene matches. The variable domain in full, completed from reference TRBV25-1 and TRBJ2-1, reads EADIYQTPRYLVIGTGKKITLECSQTMGHDKMYWYQQDPGMELHLIHYSYGVNSTEKGDLSSESTVSRIRTEHFPLTLESARPSHTSQYLCASSDRAGTGGKNEQFFGPGTRLTVL.